These 4 T cell receptor beta chains were sequenced from one sample in a study of T cell repertoires in cytomegalovirus infection. TCRdb fed the reads into MiXCR, producing one record per CDR3 protein. The sample has 250,000 to 350,000 distinct CDR3 sequences; roughly 23% are singletons. Sequenced input: PBMCs. These receptor sequences come from a human donor in good health (CMV status not recorded). Some clones in this sample may be carry-over from other donors' samples.

V usage is TRBV3-1 and J usage is TRBJ1-2; D gene unclear. Germline CDR1 and CDR2: LGHDT and YNNKEL (reference sequence). Trimming cost V 1 base and J 12 bases, with 12 bases left between them. CDR3 length equals 12 residues. CDR3 residues: CASSQAEASHTF. The CDR3 bases are TGTGCCAGCAGCCAAGCCGAAGCGTCCCACACCTTC.

The chain has TRBV11-2 and TRBJ2-3; 7 positions match TRBD2. Germline CDR1 is SGHAT and CDR2 is FQNNGV. Trimming removed 5 bases from V and 3 bases from J; junction bases left unmatched: 8. This CDR3 is 15 amino acids long. CDR3 in DNA: TGTGCCAGCAGCCCCCTGGGGCGGGGGACAGATACGCAGTATTTT. It codes for CASSPLGRGTDTQYF.

Many counts were recorded for this clonotype. J is TRBJ1-6 and V is TRBV7-2; the D gene is possibly TRBD1 (6 bases). The germline V gene encodes CDR1 SGHTA and CDR2 FQGNSA. The V end was cut by 2 bases, the J end by 9 bases, with 14 bases between. This CDR3 region has 15 residues. CDR3 sequence reads: CASSLSTGIFSPLHF. Here the CDR3 DNA reads TGTGCCAGCAGCTTATCTACAGGGATCTTTTCACCCCTCCACTTT.

This chain connects TRBV11-2 to TRBJ2-5; 12 positions agree with TRBD1. This CDR3 spans 17 amino acids. CDR1 is SGHAT, CDR2 FQNNGV, per germline. V shed 3 bases and J 5 bases; nucleotides not matched to a gene: 10. The CDR3, as DNA: TGTGCCAGCAGCTTTTCCTCTGGGACAGGGGGCATGGAGACCCAGTACTTC. This gives the protein CASSFSSGTGGMETQYF. Variable domain in full (rest from reference TRBV11-2 and TRBJ2-5): EAGVAQSPRYKIIEKRQSVAFWCNPISGHATLYWYQQILGQGPKLLIQFQNNGVVDDSQLPKDRFSAERLKGVDSTLKIQPAKLEDSAVYLCASSFSSGTGGMETQYFGPGTRLLVL.